This TCR beta chain was sequenced in a study of blood T cell repertoires in COVID-19. Study summary: Samples representing acute and convalescent COVID-19 were sourced from the United States, Italy and Spain. PBMCs, B-cell-depleted T cells, or T cells were the source of the cDNA or gDNA that made up the material.

Per the authors' pipeline: Researchers report that nucleated cell counts were estimated from reference gene primer amplification. The method was immunoSEQ multiplex PCR; TCRdb's version includes in-frame clones alone and lacks a portion of them. The D gene and trimming were derived from the DNA, and the V and J assignments and clone size from that table. Of a few hundred thousand clones in the sample, 85% to 90% were seen once. This CDR3 is 16 amino acids long. Trimming stripped 3 bases from V and 7 bases from J, with 22 bases between. CDR1 is SGHTS and CDR2 is YDEGEE in the germline V gene. The clonotype originates from a young man with acute or convalescent COVID-19. The chain links TRBV5-8 to TRBJ1-1, with D hard to call. The sequenced material came from peripheral blood. The CDR3 nucleotides are TGTGCCAGCAGCTCCGGCACTATGGGTTTTTACGGTGAAGCTTTCTTT. This gives the protein CASSSGTMGFYGEAFF.